The 21 T cell receptor beta chains reported below all come from one sample, sequenced in a study of CD8+CD57+ T cells in acquired aplastic anemia. The patients chosen for sequencing had shown expansion of CD8+CD57+ cells (detected by flow cytometry). Genomic DNA, the template, was used for profiling of the TCR beta VDJ and CDR3. Each CDR3 protein gets one entry after TCRdb re-called the reads with MiXCR. The data show approximately 80,000 distinct CDR3 sequences, approximately 70% seen once. The specimen was sorted CD4+, CD8+, or CD8+CD57+ T cells (not recorded which) from PBMCs. The receptors derive from a human donor with aplastic anemia.

This rearrangement joins TRBV15 to TRBJ1-1, with D maybe TRBD1 (5 bases). V was clipped by 2 bases and J by 1 base, with 8 bases between them. This CDR3 comprises 14 residues. Germline CDR1 and CDR2: LNHNV and YYDKDF (reference sequence). CDR3 DNA: TGTGCCACCAGCAGATTCACAGGGAACACTGAAGCTTTCTTT. Amino acids: CATSRFTGNTEAFF.

The chain links TRBV10-3 to TRBJ1-1; a possible D gene is TRBD1 (6 bases). The CDR3 is 16 residues long. Germline CDR1 and CDR2: ENHRY and SYGVKD. The V end lost 6 bases, the J end lost 0 bases, and 17 bases lay between the germline ends. CDR3 protein: CAISPGTTDMNTEAFF. The CDR3 DNA is TGTGCCATCAGCCCCGGGACAACAGACATGAACACTGAAGCTTTCTTT.

CDR3 amino acids: CASSPDRFNYGYTF. The CDR3 DNA reads TGCGCCAGCAGCCCCGACAGGTTTAACTATGGCTACACCTTC. The chain couples TRBV4-3 to TRBJ1-2, with D perhaps matching TRBD1 (6 bases). V gave up 4 bases and J gave up 1 base, with 10 bases separating them. CDR3 length: 14 residues. In germline, CDR1 is LGHNA, CDR2 YSLEER.

The chain recombines TRBV9 with TRBJ2-5; 9 bases fit TRBD1. CDR3 length: 15 residues. Germline CDR1 SGDLS, CDR2 YYNGEE. Trimming took 0 bases from V and 7 from J; bases not matched to a gene: 7. CDR3 protein: CASSVDGRQGVTQYF. CDR3 sequence (DNA): TGTGCCAGCAGCGTAGACGGTCGACAGGGGGTGACCCAGTACTTC.

The CDR3 sequence: CASSVVTAGEQYF. The CDR3 DNA is TGTGCCAGCAGCGTAGTAACGGCTGGCGAGCAGTACTTC. The chain links TRBV9 to TRBJ2-7; D remains unclear. The CDR3 totals 13 residues. Germline loops: CDR1 SGDLS, CDR2 YYNGEE. V was clipped by 0 bases and J by 6 bases, with 10 bases between them.

V is TRBV10-1 and J is TRBJ1-5; D uncertain. There are 14 residues in the CDR3. Germline V gene data show CDR1 as WNHNN and CDR2 as SYGVQD (reference sequence). V lost 3 bases, J lost 3 bases, and 9 bases lay in between. CDR3 DNA: TGCGCCAGCAGTGAACAGAGTCTCAATCAGCCCCAGCATTTT. Translated, it gives CASSEQSLNQPQHF.

The chain employs TRBV9 and TRBJ2-7; TRBD2 might be the D (5 bases). V dropped 0 bases and J dropped 0 bases, with 13 bases sitting between them. The CDR3 is made up of 16 amino acids. Germline V gene data show CDR1 as SGDLS and CDR2 as YYNGEE. In nucleotides, the CDR3 is TGTGCCAGCAGCGTAGGGTTAGGACGGGACTCCTACGAGCAGTACTTC. Encoded protein: CASSVGLGRDSYEQYF.

The sample holds a few counts of this clonotype. The V gene is TRBV24-1, the J gene TRBJ2-2, with TRBD1 matching over 9 bases. This CDR3 is 14 amino acids long. Germline V CDR1 and CDR2: KGHDR, SFDVKD. The V gene end was trimmed by 7 bases and the J gene end by 3 bases; junction bases not matched to a gene: 2. CDR3 DNA sequence: TGTGCCACCAGAGACAGGGGGGACACCGGGGAGCTGTTTTTT. Translated, it gives CATRDRGDTGELFF.

V is TRBV15 and J is TRBJ2-1; 7 bases map to TRBD2. Germline assignment: CDR1 LNHNV and CDR2 YYDKDF (reference sequence). With V trimmed by 7 bases and J by 2 bases, 8 bases remained unmatched. This CDR3 has 15 amino acids. CDR3 loop: CATNPRSGAYNEQFF. The CDR3 region has the DNA TGTGCCACCAACCCGAGGAGCGGGGCCTACAATGAGCAGTTCTTC.

The CDR3 protein is CASSSDRWSPLHF. DNA of the CDR3: TGTGCCAGCAGCTCGGACAGATGGTCACCCCTCCACTTT. The chain has TRBV7-3 and TRBJ1-6; TRBD1 is a possible D gene (6 bases). The CDR3 extends over 13 amino acids. Germline-derived CDR1 and CDR2 are SGHTA and FQGTGA. Trimming cost V 4 bases and J 10 bases, with 11 bases left between them.

This clonotype was detected many times. The rearrangement joins TRBV7-6 to TRBJ2-3; D not resolved. V was trimmed by 5 bases and J by 0 bases, leaving 15 bases between them. The CDR3 contains 16 residues. Germline assignment: CDR1 SGHVS and CDR2 FNYEAQ. This chain's CDR3 is CASSMVRPSSTDTQYF. In nucleotides, the CDR3 is TGTGCCAGCAGCATGGTACGCCCGTCTAGCACAGATACGCAGTATTTT.

The CDR3 sequence: CASSETGREASPLHF. CDR3 nucleotide sequence: TGTGCCAGCAGTGAAACGGGACGGGAGGCGTCACCCCTCCACTTT. The rearrangement uses TRBV25-1 and TRBJ1-6; TRBD1 is a possible D gene (5 bases). V was pared by 2 bases and J by 10 bases, with 15 bases between. The CDR3 extends over 15 amino acids. CDR1 is MGHDK and CDR2 is SYGVNS in the germline V gene.

V and J are TRBV14 and TRBJ2-7, with D perhaps matching TRBD2 (5 bases). This CDR3 has 13 amino acids. V lost 3 bases to trimming and J lost 5 bases, with 11 bases between them. Germline CDR1 and CDR2: SGHDN and FVKESK. The CDR3 bases are TGTGCCAGCAGCCAGCGGGCCGTGAACGAGCAGTACTTC. Encoded protein: CASSQRAVNEQYF.

This chain joins TRBV24-1 and TRBJ2-7; D is ambiguous. The CDR3 has 14 residues. Germline V gives CDR1 KGHDR, CDR2 SFDVKD. Trimming cost V 3 bases and J 0 bases, with 8 bases left between them. The CDR3 DNA sequence: TGTGCCACCAGTGATCCCCGCAGCTCCTACGAGCAGTACTTC. It codes for CATSDPRSSYEQYF.

The rearrangement links TRBV7-9 to TRBJ2-7; either TRBD1 or TRBD2 may supply D (5 bases each). The CDR3 extends over 14 amino acids. CDR1 and CDR2 (germline): SEHNR, FQNEAQ (reference sequence). Trimming removed 1 base from V and 7 bases from J, with 14 bases in between. The CDR3 loop is CASSLEGTSGEQYF. The CDR3 region has the DNA TGTGCCAGCAGCTTAGAGGGGACGTCCGGGGAGCAGTACTTC.

CDR3 DNA sequence: TGTGCCTGGAGTGTAGGCAGGGCGATATGGTACTTC. Translated: CAWSVGRAIWYF. This chain joins TRBV30 and TRBJ2-5, with D possibly being TRBD1 (5 bases). With 0 bases removed from V and 13 bases from J, the gap between germline ends came to 15 bases. The CDR3 sequence is 12 residues long. Germline loops: CDR1 GTSNPN, CDR2 SVGIG (reference sequence).

This clonotype was recorded only once. The chain is built from TRBV7-9 and TRBJ2-5; 8 bases line up with TRBD2. Germline-derived CDR1 and CDR2 are SEHNR and FQNEAQ (reference sequence). This CDR3 contains 14 residues. V lost 5 bases and J lost 7; bases outside the gene matches: 9. In nucleotides, the CDR3 is TGTGCCAGCAGCCCGGGGGGGGCACGGGGGACCCAGTACTTC. This encodes CASSPGGARGTQYF.

This sequence joins TRBV7-9 and TRBJ1-1, with D perhaps TRBD1 (5 bases). CDR1 is SEHNR and CDR2 is FQNEAQ in the germline V gene (reference sequence). The CDR3 totals 15 residues. Trimming took off 3 bases at V and 1 base at J, with 12 bases between the two ends. CDR3 amino acids: CASSFSPGGNTEAFF. The CDR3 nucleotides are TGTGCCAGCAGCTTTAGCCCCGGGGGGAACACTGAAGCTTTCTTT.

Comment on this clonotype: One junction end does not reproduce the germline sequence, and a read error may be involved. The V and J genes are TRBV15 and TRBJ2-1; D is perhaps TRBD2 (5 bases). The CDR3 is made up of 15 amino acids. Germline CDR1 and CDR2: LNHNV and YYDKDF (reference sequence). DNA for the CDR3: TGCGCCACCCTCTCGACAAGAGGGTCCTACAATGAGCAGTTCTTC. The encoded protein is CATLSTRGSYNEQFF.

The chain employs TRBV2 and TRBJ2-7; the D gene is possibly TRBD1 (5 bases). Germline CDR1 reads SNHLY; CDR2 reads FYNNEI. The CDR3 has 15 residues. Trimming left V 1 base short and J 3 bases short, with 13 bases between. Here the CDR3 reads CASSEEQGSHYEQYF. CDR3 sequence (DNA): TGTGCCAGCAGTGAAGAGCAGGGATCGCACTACGAGCAGTACTTC.

V gene TRBV20-1 combines with J gene TRBJ2-7; D unresolved. V shed 1 base and J shed 2 bases, with 6 bases lying between them. The CDR3 is 12 amino acids. CDR1 and CDR2 from the germline V gene are DFQATT and SNEGSKA (reference sequence). The CDR3 DNA sequence: TGCAGTGCTAGAGGCGACACCTACGAGCAGTACTTC. This gives the protein CSARGDTYEQYF.